These 10 T cell receptor beta chains were all obtained from the same sample, sequenced in a study of T-cell memory formation after mild COVID-19. TCRdb used MiXCR to reprocess the 5' RACE reads, holding one entry per CDR3 protein. The table has 580,000 or so distinct CDR3 sequences, 17% seen once. The sequenced sample was PBMCs or a T cell subset sorted from them (not recorded which). The origin of the receptors is an adult woman who had mild COVID-19 (a few samples of this study predate the infection). Cell type and time point are not known.

V is TRBV5-1 and J is TRBJ2-3; 11 bases align to TRBD2. Germline CDR1 reads SGHRS; CDR2 reads YFSETQ. The CDR3 has 17 amino acids. Trimming at V came to 0 bases and at J to 2 bases, leaving 5 bases not matched to a gene. The DNA for the CDR3 is TGCGCCAGCAGCTTGGGTCGACTAGCGGGGCCCACAGATACGCAGTATTTT. It yields the protein CASSLGRLAGPTDTQYF.

This clonotype came up a few times. The gene calls are TRBV7-8 and TRBJ1-6; perhaps TRBD1 as D (6 bases). Trimming pared 5 bases from V and 8 bases from J, leaving 22 bases between. The germline CDR1 and CDR2 sequences are SGHVS and FQNEAQ. The CDR3 loop spans 17 amino acids. The CDR3 DNA follows: TGTGCCAGCAGCCCATACAGGGTTCTTACCTCCGATTCACCCCTCCACTTT. Translating gives CASSPYRVLTSDSPLHF.

In this sample, this clonotype turned up a few times. The chain recombines TRBV6-6 with TRBJ2-6, with D tentatively TRBD1 or TRBD2 (5 bases each). Germline V gene data show CDR1 as MNHNY and CDR2 as SVGAGI (reference sequence). Deletions cut 8 bases from V and 4 bases from J, with 12 bases between. There are 14 residues in the CDR3. This chain's CDR3 is CASYQGGGANVLTF. The CDR3 region has the DNA TGTGCCAGCTATCAGGGCGGGGGGGCCAACGTCCTGACTTTC.

A few counts support this clonotype. The chain carries TRBV11-2 and TRBJ2-3; maybe TRBD2 (6 bases). Trimming took 1 base from V and 5 from J, leaving 16 bases between them. Germline assignment: CDR1 SGHAT and CDR2 FQNNGV. This CDR3 is built from 16 residues. The CDR3 reads CASSLGGGTSGDTQYF. The CDR3 DNA sequence: TGTGCCAGCAGCTTAGGGGGCGGGACCTCAGGAGATACGCAGTATTTT.

The chain recombines TRBV2 with TRBJ2-3; 9 bases are shared with TRBD1. V gave up 2 bases and J gave up 4 bases; unmatched junction bases: 4. The CDR3 runs 15 residues. Per germline, CDR1 SNHLY and CDR2 FYNNEI. The CDR3 is CASSEWTGVSDTQYF. DNA of the CDR3: TGTGCCAGCAGTGAATGGACAGGGGTCTCAGATACGCAGTATTTT.

This chain uses TRBV20-1 with TRBJ1-2; TRBD1 agrees at 12 bases. The CDR3 contains 17 residues. The J segment lost 4 bases and the V segment lost 2 bases, leaving 11 bases of the junction unmatched. CDR1 and CDR2 from the germline V gene are DFQATT and SNEGSKA (reference sequence). DNA for the CDR3: TGCAGTGCTAGAAGCGGGACAGGGGGCCCAAAATCCTATGGCTACACCTTC. Protein product: CSARSGTGGPKSYGYTF.

This clonotype has a handful of counts. This chain connects TRBV12-3 or TRBV12-4 to TRBJ2-7; D possibly corresponds to TRBD2 (5 bases). The CDR3 loop spans 15 amino acids. V was clipped by 3 bases and J by 2 bases, with 14 bases between them. CDR3 protein: CASSFSRRTAYEQYF. In DNA form, the CDR3 reads TGTGCCAGCAGTTTTTCTCGGAGGACCGCCTACGAGCAGTACTTC.

This clonotype was detected ten times or more. The CDR3 DNA sequence: TGTGCCAGCAGGACTGACAGGGACAATCAGCCCCAGCATTTT. Amino acid sequence: CASRTDRDNQPQHF. The rearrangement links TRBV12-3 or TRBV12-4 to TRBJ1-5, with 7 bases lining up with TRBD1. The CDR3 length is 14 residues. V was clipped by 6 bases and J by 3 bases; unmatched bases: 5.

The chain joins TRBV5-4 to TRBJ2-7; 14 nucleotides align to TRBD2. V gave up 4 bases and J gave up 9 bases; unmatched junction bases: 15. CDR3 length equals 17 residues. Germline V gene sequence: CDR1 SGHNT, CDR2 YYREEE (reference sequence). CDR3 DNA: TGTGCCAGCAGCGCCAAAACCGGGACTAGCGGGAGTATGGGGCAGTACTTC. It yields the protein CASSAKTGTSGSMGQYF. The variable domain in full, with the rest retrieved from reference TRBV5-4 and TRBJ2-7, is ETGVTQSPTHLIKTRGQQVTLRCSSQSGHNTVSWYQQALGQGPQFIFQYYREEENGRGNFPPRFSGLQFPNYSSELNVNALELDDSALYLCASSAKTGTSGSMGQYFGPGTRLTVT.

This clonotype was seen a handful of times. V usage is TRBV7-2 and J usage is TRBJ1-6; no reliable D call. CDR3 size: 14 residues. V was cut by 3 bases and J by 7 bases, with 10 bases left in between. CDR1 is SGHTA, CDR2 FQGNSA, per germline. The CDR3 sequence is CASSFTLGNSPLHF. The CDR3 bases are TGTGCCAGCAGCTTCACTTTGGGGAATTCACCCCTCCACTTT. Looking up the rest from reference TRBV7-2 and TRBJ1-6 gives the full variable domain: GAGVSQSPSNKVTEKGKDVELRCDPISGHTALYWYRQSLGQGLEFLIYFQGNSAPDKSGLPSDRFSAERTGGSVSTLTIQRTQQEDSAVYLCASSFTLGNSPLHFGNGTRLTVT.